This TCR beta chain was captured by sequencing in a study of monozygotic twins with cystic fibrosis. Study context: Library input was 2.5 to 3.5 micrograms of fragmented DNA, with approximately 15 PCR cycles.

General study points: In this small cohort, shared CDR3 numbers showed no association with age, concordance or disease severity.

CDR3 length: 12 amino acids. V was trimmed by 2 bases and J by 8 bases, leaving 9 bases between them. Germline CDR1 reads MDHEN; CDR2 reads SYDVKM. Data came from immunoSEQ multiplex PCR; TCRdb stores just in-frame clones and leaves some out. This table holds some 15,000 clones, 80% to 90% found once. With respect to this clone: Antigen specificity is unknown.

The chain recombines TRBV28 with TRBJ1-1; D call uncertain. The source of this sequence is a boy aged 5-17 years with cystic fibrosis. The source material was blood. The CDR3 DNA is TGTGCCAGCAGTTTAGTGGTGGAAGAAGCTTTCTTT. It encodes CASSLVVEEAFF.